The 30 T cell receptor beta chains in this list originate from one sample, sequenced in a study of spatial heterogeneity in lung cancer (dated by TCRdb to the late 2010s). This specimen's time point label, per the study, means: blood at routine non-recurrence follow-up after resection. For TCR sequencing, whole RNA was extracted from tumor and nontumor lung tissue, or from cryopreserved PBMC samples, and no cell sorting was done. Library preparation used 5' RACE. The reads were generated on a NextSeq 500. TCRdb took the public reads, trimmed them with fastp at Q25, ran MiXCR for clone calling and kept in-frame beta chains. Rows with one shared CDR3 protein collapse into an entry with the most common genes and DNA. The table for this sample lists around 47,000 distinct CDR3 sequences; under 8% of them were counted only once. The top ten hold 35% of the sample. The input for sequencing was PBMCs, taken at follow-up. All receptors derive from a female donor with early-stage non-small cell lung cancer.

This clonotype was observed a handful of times. Its ends do not fully match the called genes, so a read error is possible. This sequence joins TRBV5-4 and TRBJ1-1; TRBD1 agrees at 10 bases. The CDR3 consists of 16 residues. The germline V gene has CDR1 SGHNT and CDR2 YYREEE (reference sequence). CDR3 protein: CASRRDRGSANAEAFF. The DNA of the CDR3 is TGTGCCAGCCGAAGGGACAGGGGATCCGCGAACGCTGAAGCTTTCTTT.

The genes are TRBV7-6 and TRBJ2-5; 8 nucleotides match TRBD1. The CDR3 runs 14 residues. With 5 bases clipped from V and 5 bases from J, the junction kept 7 bases outside the gene matches. Germline lookup yields CDR1 SGHVS and CDR2 FNYEAQ. This CDR3 is CASSLGQGLETQYF. As DNA, the CDR3 is TGTGCCAGCAGCCTTGGACAGGGTTTGGAGACCCAGTACTTC.

This clonotype was counted at least ten times. The chain joins TRBV30 to TRBJ2-7; D may be TRBD1 or TRBD2 (5 bases each). Germline CDR1 and CDR2: GTSNPN and SVGIG (reference sequence). The V end was cut by 4 bases, the J end by 3 bases, with 13 bases between. CDR3 length: 13 amino acids. Here the CDR3 reads CAWNRGRGYEQYF. The DNA for the CDR3 is TGTGCCTGGAATAGGGGACGGGGCTACGAGCAGTACTTC.

V and J are TRBV19 and TRBJ2-5; D is ambiguous. V lost 1 base and J lost 5, with 8 bases in between. Germline values: CDR1 LNHDA, CDR2 SQIVND (reference sequence). The CDR3 is 13 amino acids. CDR3: CASSIGVAETQYF. The CDR3 DNA follows: TGTGCCAGTAGTATAGGGGTTGCGGAGACCCAGTACTTC.

Ten or more counts support this clonotype. The V call is TRBV19, the J call TRBJ1-4; no firm D call. V lost 5 bases and J 7 bases, leaving 14 bases between the germline ends. Germline V gene lookup returns CDR1 LNHDA and CDR2 SQIVND (reference sequence). There are 14 residues in the CDR3. CDR3 amino acids: CASSPLGSVEKLFF. DNA of the CDR3: TGTGCCAGTAGTCCCCTCGGGTCGGTTGAAAAACTGTTTTTT. The whole variable domain, remainder taken from reference TRBV19 and TRBJ1-4, is DGGITQSPKYLFRKEGQNVTLSCEQNLNHDAMYWYRQDPGQGLRLIYYSQIVNDFQKGDIAEGYSVSREKKESFPLTVTSAQKNPTAFYLCASSPLGSVEKLFFGSGTQLSVL.

This clonotype was detected many times. The rearrangement links TRBV7-2 to TRBJ2-2, with D tentatively TRBD1 (6 bases). Trimming took 5 bases from V and 1 from J, leaving 8 bases between them. Germline V CDR1 and CDR2: SGHTA, FQGNSA. CDR3 length: 14 amino acids. As DNA, the CDR3 is TGTGCCAGCAGCAGGGGACAGAACACCGGGGAGCTGTTTTTT. It codes for CASSRGQNTGELFF.

This clonotype has only a few counts. The gene calls are TRBV5-1 and TRBJ2-1; 7 bases line up with TRBD2. The junction had 7 bases not matched to a gene; V was cut back by 1 base and J by 3 bases. Germline-derived CDR1 and CDR2 are SGHRS and YFSETQ. The CDR3 is 16 residues long. The DNA of the CDR3 is TGCGCCAGCAGCTTGAGATCGAGCGGGGTCTACAATGAGCAGTTCTTC. Encoded protein: CASSLRSSGVYNEQFF.

This clonotype was seen repeatedly, ten times or more. The chain has TRBV20-1 and TRBJ2-3, with 8 bases identical to TRBD2. The CDR3 has 14 residues. Germline CDR1 reads DFQATT; CDR2 reads SNEGSKA (reference sequence). V lost 6 bases and J lost 3; bases outside the gene matches: 8. The CDR3 reads CSADQRGQTDTQYF. The CDR3 DNA sequence: TGCAGTGCGGACCAGCGGGGGCAAACAGATACGCAGTATTTT.

This clonotype was picked up many times. The V and J genes are TRBV20-1 and TRBJ2-3, with TRBD2 matching 7 bases. Germline values: CDR1 DFQATT, CDR2 SNEGSKA (reference sequence). The V gene end was trimmed by 5 bases and the J gene end by 5 bases; junction bases not matched to a gene: 7. CDR3 length: 13 residues. DNA for the CDR3: TGCAGTGCTCCCGGACTAGATGAAGATACGCAGTATTTT. It yields the protein CSAPGLDEDTQYF.

V usage is TRBV29-1 and J usage is TRBJ1-4; TRBD1 might be the D (6 bases). V shed 7 bases and J shed 8 bases, with 14 bases lying between them. The CDR3 contains 12 residues. From germline, CDR1 is SQVTM and CDR2 ANQGSEA. The CDR3 region is CSAQGRREKLFF. Written as DNA, the CDR3 is TGCAGCGCACAGGGACGGAGGGAAAAACTGTTTTTT.

This clonotype was counted ten times or more. The CDR3 loop reads CASSSSGGAGDTQYF. CDR3 in DNA: TGCGCCAGCAGCTCTAGCGGGGGGGCTGGAGATACGCAGTATTTT. The chain employs TRBV5-1 and TRBJ2-3; 12 nucleotides match TRBD2. Per germline, CDR1 SGHRS and CDR2 YFSETQ. The CDR3 is 15 residues long. Losses at the gene ends were 3 bases for V and 5 bases for J; bases not matched to a gene: 4.

This sequence joins TRBV6-6 and TRBJ2-4; D assignment may be TRBD1 or TRBD2 (5 bases each). The length of the CDR3 is 17 residues. Germline CDR1 reads MNHNY; CDR2 reads SVGAGI (reference sequence). Trimming took 0 bases from V and 1 from J, leaving 13 bases between them. CDR3 amino acids: CASSYSDGTPAKNIQYF. The CDR3 DNA sequence: TGTGCCAGCAGTTACTCAGATGGGACGCCCGCCAAAAACATTCAGTACTTC.

This clonotype was seen only a few times. J is TRBJ1-1 and V is TRBV29-1; 10 bases agree with TRBD1. CDR1 and CDR2 (germline): SQVTM, ANQGSEA. The CDR3 length is 14 residues. J gave up 3 bases and V 2 bases, and 3 bases lay outside the gene matches. The CDR3 coding sequence is TGCAGCGTTGAACGACAGGGGGCCTACACTGAAGCTTTCTTT. Translated: CSVERQGAYTEAFF.

The chain employs TRBV20-1 and TRBJ1-1; 7 nucleotides line up with TRBD1. CDR1 is DFQATT and CDR2 is SNEGSKA in the germline V gene (reference sequence). The ends lost 1 base at V and 2 bases at J; junction bases unmatched: 13. The CDR3 extends over 17 amino acids. This chain's CDR3 is CSARAVQGLDPNTEAFF. The CDR3 DNA reads as TGCAGTGCTAGAGCCGTACAGGGGCTGGACCCTAACACTGAAGCTTTCTTT.

Ten or more counts support this clonotype. The chain has TRBV7-3 and TRBJ1-5; no reliable D call. This CDR3 comprises 13 residues. V was cut by 5 bases and J by 4 bases, with 9 bases left in between. The germline V gene encodes CDR1 SGHTA and CDR2 FQGTGA. CDR3 amino acids: CASSRGSNQPQHF. The CDR3 DNA reads as TGTGCCAGCAGCCGTGGGTCAAATCAGCCCCAGCATTTT. The entire variable domain, with the rest obtained from reference TRBV7-3 and TRBJ1-5, is as follows: GAGVSQTPSNKVTEKGKYVELRCDPISGHTALYWYRQSLGQGPEFLIYFQGTGAADDSGLPNDRFFAVRPEGSVSTLKIQRTERGDSAVYLCASSRGSNQPQHFGDGTRLSIL.

The chain couples TRBV28 to TRBJ1-2; TRBD1 might be the D (5 bases). The germline V gene encodes CDR1 MDHEN and CDR2 SYDVKM. The V and J ends lost 5 bases and 6 bases respectively, with 19 bases between them. This CDR3 is built from 15 residues. CDR3 DNA: TGTGCCAGCAGTGCCAGGGTCTTCTTGTCTGATGGCTACACCTTC. This sequence encodes CASSARVFLSDGYTF.

There are a few counts of this clonotype. The chain joins TRBV7-9 to TRBJ1-5, with D possibly matching TRBD1 (5 bases). There are 16 residues in the CDR3. From germline, CDR1 is SEHNR and CDR2 FQNEAQ (reference sequence). Trimming removed 1 base at V and 6 bases at J, with 16 bases between. For the CDR3, the DNA is TGTGCCAGCAGCTTAGGTTCCGGGACTGAGAGTCAGCCCCAGCATTTT. Translation gives CASSLGSGTESQPQHF. Variable domain in full (rest from reference TRBV7-9 and TRBJ1-5): DTGVSQNPRHKITKRGQNVTFRCDPISEHNRLYWYRQTLGQGPEFLTYFQNEAQLEKSRLLSDRFSAERPKGSFSTLEIQRTEQGDSAMYLCASSLGSGTESQPQHFGDGTRLSIL.

The sample holds a few counts of this clonotype. The chain recombines TRBV2 with TRBJ1-1; D not resolved. Germline loops: CDR1 SNHLY, CDR2 FYNNEI. Between the trimmed V and J ends, which lost 3 bases and 5 bases, there was a span of 10 bases. This CDR3 is 13 amino acids long. CDR3 amino acids: CASSDLRRTEAFF. DNA for the CDR3: TGTGCCAGCAGTGATCTTCGGAGAACTGAAGCTTTCTTT.

This clonotype was detected a few times. CDR3 amino acids: CASSLEKPGQTEAFF. As DNA, the CDR3 is TGCGCCAGCAGCTTGGAGAAGCCGGGACAGACTGAAGCTTTCTTT. The rearrangement uses TRBV5-1 and TRBJ1-1; 7 bases are a match to TRBD1. The germline V gene has CDR1 SGHRS and CDR2 YFSETQ. The junction had 7 bases not matched to a gene; V was cut back by 0 bases and J by 5 bases. The CDR3 extends over 15 amino acids.

This chain links TRBV10-2 with TRBJ2-1; D is undetermined. Trimming removed 7 bases from V and 8 bases from J, with 12 bases in between. The CDR3 has 12 amino acids. The germline CDR1 and CDR2 sequences are WSHSY and SAAADI. CDR3 in amino acids: CASKVGIDEQFF. For the CDR3, the DNA is TGCGCCAGCAAGGTGGGGATAGATGAGCAGTTCTTC.

This clonotype showed up many times. The chain joins TRBV5-1 to TRBJ1-1, with 8 nucleotides matching TRBD1. The V gene end was trimmed by 5 bases and the J gene end by 6 bases; junction bases not matched to a gene: 9. The CDR3 is made up of 14 amino acids. Germline V gene sequence: CDR1 SGHRS, CDR2 YFSETQ. CDR3 region: CASSPPGQAAEAFF. The DNA of the CDR3 is TGCGCCAGCAGTCCCCCGGGACAGGCGGCTGAAGCTTTCTTT.

The rearrangement uses TRBV5-1 and TRBJ2-2, with D possibly TRBD1 on 6 matching bases. Germline CDR1 and CDR2: SGHRS and YFSETQ. V gave up 2 bases and J gave up 7 bases, with 12 bases separating them. This CDR3 is 14 amino acids long. The CDR3 loop is CASSFKTGIGELFF. DNA for the CDR3: TGCGCCAGCAGCTTCAAAACAGGGATCGGGGAGCTGTTTTTT.

This clonotype showed up many times. The chain links TRBV15 to TRBJ1-4; D is ambiguous. Deletions cut 8 bases from V and 5 bases from J, with 15 bases between. From germline, CDR1 is LNHNV and CDR2 YYDKDF (reference sequence). CDR3 size: 14 residues. The CDR3 sequence: CATGPRGGNEKLFF. In nucleotides, the CDR3 is TGTGCCACCGGGCCCCGGGGAGGCAATGAAAAACTGTTTTTT.

The J gene is TRBJ2-3, the V gene TRBV18; 7 bases map to TRBD1. There are 15 residues in the CDR3. Losses at the gene ends were 4 bases for V and 2 bases for J; bases not matched to a gene: 6. Germline lookup yields CDR1 KGHSH and CDR2 LQKENI. CDR3 residues: CASSRGTAFTDTQYF. The CDR3 DNA sequence: TGTGCCAGCTCACGGGGGACAGCTTTCACAGATACGCAGTATTTT.

This clonotype was found many times. V and J are TRBV3-1 and TRBJ2-2; TRBD2 aligns across 9 bases. CDR1 LGHDT and CDR2 YNNKEL come from the germline V gene (reference sequence). There are 18 residues in the CDR3. The junction had 8 bases not matched to a gene; V was cut back by 0 bases and J by 3 bases. CDR3 DNA sequence: TGTGCCAGCAGCCAAGATAGAAAGCGGGGGGCCGACACCGGGGAGCTGTTTTTT. Amino acid sequence: CASSQDRKRGADTGELFF.

This clonotype occurred many times. The chain uses TRBV3-1 and TRBJ2-7, with unresolved D. CDR3 size: 13 residues. V was clipped by 2 bases and J by 9 bases, with 14 bases between them. CDR1 and CDR2 from the germline V gene are LGHDT and YNNKEL (reference sequence). The CDR3 is CASSQLTRRRQYF. CDR3 in DNA: TGTGCCAGCAGCCAATTAACCCGCCGGCGGCAGTACTTC.

Concerning this clonotype itself: At one boundary the junction diverges from the germline segment, which might be a read error. The V and J genes are TRBV6-5 and TRBJ2-2; 7 positions match TRBD2. CDR3 length: 14 amino acids. CDR1 and CDR2 from the germline V gene are MNHEY and SVGAGI. The CDR3 nucleotides read TGTGCCACCAGTAGGGACTACAACACCGGGGAGCTGTTTTTT. Its translation is CATSRDYNTGELFF.

This chain joins TRBV20-1 and TRBJ1-2; D ambiguous. This CDR3 spans 14 amino acids. The V end was cut by 0 bases, the J end by 5 bases, with 13 bases between. Germline V gene data show CDR1 as DFQATT and CDR2 as SNEGSKA (reference sequence). The CDR3: CSARDLGGSYGYTF. The CDR3 bases are TGCAGTGCTAGAGATCTAGGAGGTTCTTATGGCTACACCTTC.

This clonotype was seen at least ten times. The CDR3 nucleotides are TGCGCCAGCAGCGCCGACATGAACACTGAAGCTTTCTTT. This gives the protein CASSADMNTEAFF. The chain couples TRBV5-1 to TRBJ1-1; D is unclear. This CDR3 is built from 13 residues. Trimming took off 4 bases at V and 0 bases at J, with 7 bases between the two ends. Germline CDR1 is SGHRS and CDR2 is YFSETQ. Complete variable domain (other parts from reference TRBV5-1 and TRBJ1-1): KAGVTQTPRYLIKTRGQQVTLSCSPISGHRSVSWYQQTPGQGLQFLFEYFSETQRNKGNFPGRFSGRQFSNSRSEMNVSTLELGDSALYLCASSADMNTEAFFGQGTRLTVV.

This clonotype has ten or more counts. The chain employs TRBV28 and TRBJ1-1; 12 bases agree with TRBD1. The CDR3 runs to 14 residues. The V gene's germline CDR1 is MDHEN and CDR2 SYDVKM. J was trimmed by 11 bases and V by 4 bases; bases with no gene match: 8. CDR3: CASSSGTGGLRAFF. The CDR3 DNA sequence: TGTGCCAGCAGTTCCGGGACAGGGGGCTTGAGGGCTTTCTTT. Full variable domain (outside the CDR3, taken from reference TRBV28 and TRBJ1-1): DVKVTQSSRYLVKRTGEKVFLECVQDMDHENMFWYRQDPGLGLRLIYFSYDVKMKEKGDIPEGYSVSREKKERFSLILESASTNQTSMYLCASSSGTGGLRAFFGQGTRLTVV.